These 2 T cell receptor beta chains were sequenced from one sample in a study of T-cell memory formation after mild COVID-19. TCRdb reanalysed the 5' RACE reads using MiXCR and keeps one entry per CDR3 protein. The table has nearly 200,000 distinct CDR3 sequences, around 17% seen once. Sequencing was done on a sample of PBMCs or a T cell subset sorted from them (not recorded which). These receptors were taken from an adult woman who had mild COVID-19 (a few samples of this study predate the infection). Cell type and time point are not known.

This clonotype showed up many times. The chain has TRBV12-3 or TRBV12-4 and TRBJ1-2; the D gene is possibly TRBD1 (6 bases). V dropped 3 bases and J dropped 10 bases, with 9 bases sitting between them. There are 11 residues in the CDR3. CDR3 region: CASSLGGYYTF. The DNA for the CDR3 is TGTGCCAGCAGTTTGGGGGGCTACTACACCTTC.

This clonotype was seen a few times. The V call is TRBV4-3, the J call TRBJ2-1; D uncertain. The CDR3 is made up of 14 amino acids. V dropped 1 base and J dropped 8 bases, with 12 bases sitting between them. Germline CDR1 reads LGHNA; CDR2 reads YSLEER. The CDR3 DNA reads TGCGCCAGCAGCCAAGTAGGACCGGGCTATGAGCAGTTCTTC. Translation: CASSQVGPGYEQFF.